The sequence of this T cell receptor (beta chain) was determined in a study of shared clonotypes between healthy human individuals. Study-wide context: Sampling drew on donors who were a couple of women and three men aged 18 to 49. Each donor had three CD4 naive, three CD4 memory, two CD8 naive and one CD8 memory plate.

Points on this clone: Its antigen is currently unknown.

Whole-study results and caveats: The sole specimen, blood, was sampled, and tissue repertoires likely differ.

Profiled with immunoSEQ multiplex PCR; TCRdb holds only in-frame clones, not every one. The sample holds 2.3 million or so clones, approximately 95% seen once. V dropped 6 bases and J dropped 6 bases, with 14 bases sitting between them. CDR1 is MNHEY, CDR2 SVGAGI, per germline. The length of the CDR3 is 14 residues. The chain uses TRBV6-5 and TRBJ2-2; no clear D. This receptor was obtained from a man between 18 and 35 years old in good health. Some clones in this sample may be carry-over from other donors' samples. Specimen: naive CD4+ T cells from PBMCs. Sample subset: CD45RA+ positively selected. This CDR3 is CASRARGGPGELFF. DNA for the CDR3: TGTGCCAGCAGGGCGAGAGGCGGTCCCGGGGAGCTGTTTTTT.